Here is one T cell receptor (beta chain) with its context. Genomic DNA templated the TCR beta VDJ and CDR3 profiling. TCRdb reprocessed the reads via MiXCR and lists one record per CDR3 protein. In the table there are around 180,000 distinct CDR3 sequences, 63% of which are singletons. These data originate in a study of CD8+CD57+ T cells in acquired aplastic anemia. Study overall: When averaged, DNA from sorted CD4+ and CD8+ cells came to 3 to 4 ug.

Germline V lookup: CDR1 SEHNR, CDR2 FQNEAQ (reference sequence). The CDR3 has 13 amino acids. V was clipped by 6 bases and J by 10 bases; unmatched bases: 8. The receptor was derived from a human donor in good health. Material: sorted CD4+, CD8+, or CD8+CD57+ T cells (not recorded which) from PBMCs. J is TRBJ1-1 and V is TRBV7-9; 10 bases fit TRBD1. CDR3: CASSPWGDRGAFF. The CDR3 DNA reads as TGTGCCAGCAGTCCCTGGGGGGACAGGGGAGCTTTCTTT.